The 17 T cell receptor beta chains below were found in one sample sequenced in a study of blood T cell repertoires in COVID-19. Assay: immunoSEQ multiplex PCR; the TCRdb copy retains only in-frame clones and omits some. The sample includes approximately 300,000 clones, under 85% of them seen just once. Sample: peripheral blood. All receptors come from a human donor with COVID-19, enrolled during active disease. The donor label of this sample is uncertain.

J is TRBJ1-5 and V is TRBV4-3, with 7 bases matching TRBD1. This CDR3 is 13 amino acids long. CDR1 and CDR2 from the germline V gene are LGHNA and YSLEER. V lost 5 bases and J lost 7; bases outside the gene matches: 5. The CDR3 nucleotides are TGCGCCAGCAGCGCGGACAGGCTCCAGCCCCAGCATTTT. Its protein product is CASSADRLQPQHF.

The gene calls are TRBV25-1 and TRBJ2-1, with D possibly TRBD1 on 6 matching bases. The CDR3 spans 14 residues. With 7 bases removed from V and 5 bases from J, the gap between germline ends came to 15 bases. Germline CDR1 and CDR2: MGHDK and SYGVNS. The CDR3 sequence is CASTKQGVNNEQFF. DNA for the CDR3: TGTGCCAGCACCAAACAGGGTGTGAACAATGAGCAGTTCTTC.

The chain recombines TRBV9 with TRBJ2-2; perhaps TRBD2 as D (6 bases). The CDR3 extends over 15 amino acids. Germline assignment: CDR1 SGDLS and CDR2 YYNGEE. V was shortened by 3 bases and J by 1 base, with 10 bases between the two germline ends. The CDR3 spells CASSEPGRNTGELFF. In nucleotides, the CDR3 is TGTGCCAGCAGCGAACCCGGGAGGAACACCGGGGAGCTGTTTTTT.

This chain uses TRBV5-4 with TRBJ2-1, with 10 nucleotides matching TRBD1. J gave up 5 bases and V 0 bases, and 2 bases lay outside the gene matches. The germline V gene has CDR1 SGHNT and CDR2 YYREEE (reference sequence). This CDR3 spans 15 amino acids. As DNA, the CDR3 is TGTGCCAGCAGCTTGGGACAGGGGGCAGACAATGAGCAGTTCTTC. It is translated as CASSLGQGADNEQFF.

This rearrangement joins TRBV6-6 to TRBJ1-3; D gene ambiguous. The CDR3 has 15 amino acids. V lost 2 bases, J lost 3 bases, and 11 bases lay in between. Per germline, CDR1 MNHNY and CDR2 SVGAGI (reference sequence). The CDR3 here is CASSYAGPSGNTIYF. The CDR3 DNA reads as TGTGCCAGCAGTTACGCAGGCCCGAGTGGAAACACCATATATTTT.

This chain joins TRBV27 and TRBJ2-3; 11 positions match TRBD2. J lost 1 base, V lost 8 bases, and 11 bases had no gene match. The germline gives CDR1 MNHEY, CDR2 SMNVEV (reference sequence). This CDR3 contains 17 residues. The CDR3 spells CASEALAGGGGTDTQYF. The CDR3 coding sequence is TGTGCCAGCGAGGCTCTAGCGGGAGGCGGGGGCACAGATACGCAGTATTTT.

The rearrangement links TRBV24-1 to TRBJ2-1; 12 nucleotides agree with TRBD2. V lost 4 bases to trimming and J lost 8 bases; unmatched junction nucleotides: 8. Germline V gene data show CDR1 as KGHDR and CDR2 as SFDVKD. The CDR3 contains 16 residues. The CDR3 sequence is CATSDTTSGRTHEQFF. The CDR3 DNA is TGTGCCACCAGTGACACGACTAGCGGGAGAACCCATGAGCAGTTCTTC.

The chain joins TRBV5-1 to TRBJ2-2; tentative D call: TRBD2 (5 bases). Trimming stripped 6 bases from V and 2 bases from J, with 17 bases between. CDR1 and CDR2 (germline): SGHRS, YFSETQ. The CDR3 extends over 16 amino acids. The CDR3 loop is CASTPTGSPNTGELFF. CDR3 DNA: TGCGCCAGCACCCCAACGGGATCCCCCAACACCGGGGAGCTGTTTTTT.

This sequence joins TRBV21-1 and TRBJ2-7; the tabulated D call, TRBD2, remains unverified against the DNA. TRBV21-1 is recorded as a pseudogene. This CDR3 is 16 amino acids long. Here the CDR3 DNA reads TGTGCCAGCAGCAAACTTTGGCGGGAGCCACCCTACGAGCAGTACTTC. Amino acids: CASSKLWREPPYEQYF.

In its sample, this clone was seen many times. The gene calls are TRBV28 and TRBJ1-1; 7 bases match TRBD1. The CDR3 is 14 residues long. Trimming at V came to 6 bases and at J to 2 bases, leaving 6 bases not matched to a gene. Looked up from germline, CDR1 is MDHEN and CDR2 is SYDVKM. CDR3 coding DNA: TGTGCCAGCAGGGAAGGGGGCGTAAACACTGAAGCTTTCTTT. It yields the protein CASREGGVNTEAFF.

This chain links TRBV28 with TRBJ1-3, with TRBD1 matching 12 bases. This CDR3 spans 15 amino acids. Germline loops: CDR1 MDHEN, CDR2 SYDVKM. The V gene end was trimmed by 5 bases and the J gene end by 4 bases; junction bases not matched to a gene: 3. CDR3 bases: TGTGCCAGCAGTCGGGACAGGGGGCCGGGAAACACCATATATTTT. It codes for CASSRDRGPGNTIYF.

The chain links TRBV7-9 to TRBJ1-2, with TRBD1 as a possible D gene (6 bases). V lost 0 bases and J 2 bases, leaving 13 bases between the germline ends. CDR1 SEHNR and CDR2 FQNEAQ come from the germline V gene (reference sequence). The CDR3 sequence is 16 residues long. CDR3 protein: CASSLAFSGDNYGYTF. The CDR3 DNA reads as TGTGCCAGCAGCTTAGCTTTTTCAGGGGACAACTATGGCTACACCTTC. Using reference TRBV7-9 and TRBJ1-2 for the parts outside the CDR3, the full variable domain is DTGVSQNPRHKITKRGQNVTFRCDPISEHNRLYWYRQTLGQGPEFLTYFQNEAQLEKSRLLSDRFSAERPKGSFSTLEIQRTEQGDSAMYLCASSLAFSGDNYGYTFGSGTRLTVV.

This clone was seen only once. The genes are TRBV7-2 and TRBJ1-4; 9 positions agree with TRBD1. V lost 3 bases and J lost 8; bases outside the gene matches: 7. CDR1 and CDR2 (germline): SGHTA, FQGNSA. The CDR3 is 15 amino acids. Here the CDR3 reads CASSFPTGGREKLFF. The CDR3, as DNA: TGTGCCAGCAGCTTCCCGACAGGGGGAAGGGAAAAACTGTTTTTT.

The V gene is TRBV11-2, the J gene TRBJ1-5; perhaps TRBD1 as D (6 bases). Germline assignment: CDR1 SGHAT and CDR2 FQNNGV. The CDR3 is made up of 15 amino acids. Trimming took 5 bases from V and 0 from J, leaving 11 bases between them. CDR3 amino acids: CASSEQGNSNQPQHF. The CDR3 DNA follows: TGTGCCAGCAGCGAGCAGGGGAATAGCAATCAGCCCCAGCATTTT.

The chain couples TRBV30 to TRBJ2-1; TRBD2 matches 13 bases. The CDR3 spans 15 residues. The germline CDR1 and CDR2 sequences are GTSNPN and SVGIG (reference sequence). Trimming took 2 bases from V and 4 from J; bases not matched to a gene: 2. CDR3 residues: CAWSPGLAGYNEQFF. For the CDR3, the DNA is TGTGCCTGGAGTCCGGGACTAGCGGGATACAATGAGCAGTTCTTC.

The chain couples TRBV6-1 to TRBJ2-7; TRBD2 matches 10 bases. Germline loops: CDR1 MNHNS, CDR2 SASEGT. The CDR3 spans 17 residues. Losses at the gene ends were 3 bases for V and 3 bases for J; bases not matched to a gene: 11. CDR3 residues: CASSDLILAGVIYEQYF. DNA of the CDR3: TGTGCCAGCAGTGACCTTATTCTAGCGGGAGTGATCTACGAGCAGTACTTC.

This chain connects TRBV30 to TRBJ2-5, with 9 bases identical to TRBD2. CDR3 size: 12 residues. CDR1 and CDR2 (germline): GTSNPN, SVGIG (reference sequence). V shed 7 bases, J shed 5 bases, and the junction held 5 bases outside the gene matches. This chain's CDR3 is CASLGLAETQYF. The CDR3, as DNA: TGTGCCTCCTTAGGACTAGCGGAGACCCAGTACTTC. Looking up the rest from reference TRBV30 and TRBJ2-5 gives the full variable domain: SQTIHQWPATLVQPVGSPLSLECTVEGTSNPNLYWYRQAAGRGLQLLFYSVGIGQISSEVPQNLSASRPQDRQFILSSKKLLLSDSGFYLCASLGLAETQYFGPGTRLLVL.